These T cell receptor beta chains were read from a single sample in a study of CD8 T cell repertoires and HIV-1 epitope variants. The data were produced by immunoSEQ multiplex PCR, yet TCRdb's version contains in-frame clones alone and is incomplete. The data contain 5,000 or so clones, less than 75% of them singletons. No cognate antigen is known for these TCRs. The sequenced material came from cultured CD8+ T cells derived from PBMCs. These receptors originate from a male donor with HIV. CDR3s include the opening cysteine and the closing phenylalanine or tryptophan. A D gene is named only where the DNA matches it firmly. Clone size is shown for a subset of rows, as once, few, many or a class of expanded clone.

clone size: -
D gene: -
J gene: TRBJ1-1
V gene: TRBV6-5
CDR3 DNA: TGTGCCAGCAGTTATGGCCTCACGAACACTGAAGCTTTCTTT
CDR3 protein: CASSYGLTNTEAFF

clone size: few
D gene: -
J gene: TRBJ1-1
V gene: TRBV19
CDR3 DNA: TGTGCCAGTAGCCCAATTGGGAACACTGAAGCTTTCTTT
CDR3 protein: CASSPIGNTEAFF

clone size: -
D gene: -
J gene: TRBJ2-1
V gene: TRBV7-2
CDR3 DNA: TGTGCCAGCAGCCTGGCTAGCTATGAGCAGTTCTTC
CDR3 protein: CASSLASYEQFF

clone size: -
D gene: -
J gene: TRBJ1-2
V gene: TRBV10-2
CDR3 DNA: TGCGCCAGCAGTGGACAGGCTCTTTATGGCTACACCTTC
CDR3 protein: CASSGQALYGYTF

clone size: -
D gene: TRBD1
J gene: TRBJ2-5
V gene: TRBV28
CDR3 DNA: TGTGCCAGCAGTTTACCGACAGGGGCTTTGACCCAGTACTTC
CDR3 protein: CASSLPTGALTQYF

clone size: -
D gene: TRBD1
J gene: TRBJ2-7
V gene: TRBV5-1
CDR3 DNA: TGCGCCAGCAGCTTGGCTATCCGGGACAGGGGGCATATTTCCTACGAGCAGTACTTC
CDR3 protein: CASSLAIRDRGHISYEQYF

clone size: few
D gene: -
J gene: TRBJ1-1
V gene: TRBV5-5
CDR3 DNA: TGTGCCAGCAGCTCTCTATCACAAGTAAACACTGAAGCTTTCTTT
CDR3 protein: CASSSLSQVNTEAFF

clone size: -
D gene: -
J gene: TRBJ1-1
V gene: TRBV19
CDR3 DNA: TGTGCCAGTAGTACTATAGGGCTTGAAGCTTTCTTT
CDR3 protein: CASSTIGLEAFF

clone size: -
D gene: -
J gene: TRBJ1-1
V gene: TRBV30
CDR3 DNA: TGTGCCTGGAGTGTCGGGGTCACCGAGGGGTCCATGAACACTGAAGCTTTCTTT
CDR3 protein: CAWSVGVTEGSMNTEAFF

clone size: -
D gene: -
J gene: TRBJ1-4
V gene: TRBV15
CDR3 DNA: TGTGCCACCAGCAGAGACAGGGGTGGGGAAAAACTGTTTTTT
CDR3 protein: CATSRDRGGEKLFF

clone size: few
D gene: -
J gene: TRBJ1-5
V gene: TRBV19
CDR3 DNA: TGTGCCAGTACTATTTTTAATGGCAATCAGCCCCAGCATTTT
CDR3 protein: CASTIFNGNQPQHF

clone size: few
D gene: -
J gene: TRBJ2-2
V gene: TRBV7-9
CDR3 DNA: TGTGCCAGCAGCCCTACTACCACGGGGACCGGGGAGCTGTTTTTT
CDR3 protein: CASSPTTTGTGELFF

clone size: -
D gene: TRBD1
J gene: TRBJ2-2
V gene: TRBV5-6
CDR3 DNA: TGTGCCAGCAGCAGTCGACAGGGGAACACCGGGGAGCTGTTTTTT
CDR3 protein: CASSSRQGNTGELFF

clone size: -
D gene: TRBD1
J gene: TRBJ2-7
V gene: TRBV6-6
CDR3 DNA: TGTGCCAGCAGTTACCAGGGGGTGAACGAGCAGTACTTC
CDR3 protein: CASSYQGVNEQYF

clone size: -
D gene: -
J gene: TRBJ2-7
V gene: TRBV5-4
CDR3 DNA: TGTGCCAGCAGCTTGGGACAGTACCTTCGTGAGCAGTACTTC
CDR3 protein: CASSLGQYLREQYF

clone size: -
D gene: -
J gene: TRBJ2-7
V gene: TRBV19
CDR3 DNA: TGTGCCAGTAGTATCCAACGGACAGACTACGAGCAGTACTTC
CDR3 protein: CASSIQRTDYEQYF

clone size: once
D gene: TRBD1
J gene: TRBJ2-5
V gene: TRBV7-2
CDR3 DNA: TGTGCCAGCAGCTTCACAGGGGGTGAGGAGACCCAGTACTTC
CDR3 protein: CASSFTGGEETQYF

clone size: few
D gene: TRBD2
J gene: TRBJ2-1
V gene: TRBV5-1
CDR3 DNA: TGCGCCAGCAGCTTGACTAGCGGGAGGAAGGATGAGCAGTTCTTC
CDR3 protein: CASSLTSGRKDEQFF

clone size: few
D gene: -
J gene: TRBJ1-2
V gene: TRBV4-1
CDR3 DNA: TGCGCCAGCAGCCAGATATGGGAGTCTAACTATGGCTACACCTTC
CDR3 protein: CASSQIWESNYGYTF

clone size: -
D gene: TRBD1
J gene: TRBJ2-7
V gene: TRBV11-2
CDR3 DNA: TGTGCCAGGGAGACTCGGGACAGGGGCTCCTACGAGCAGTACTTC
CDR3 protein: CARETRDRGSYEQYF

clone size: few
D gene: -
J gene: TRBJ1-1
V gene: TRBV6-1
CDR3 DNA: TGTGCCAGCAGTCGGGGGGACACTGAAGCTTTCTTT
CDR3 protein: CASSRGDTEAFF

clone size: -
D gene: -
J gene: TRBJ1-5
V gene: TRBV7-6
CDR3 DNA: TGTGCCAGCACCCTCCAGGAGGGGAGCAATCAGCCCCAGCATTTT
CDR3 protein: CASTLQEGSNQPQHF

clone size: -
D gene: -
J gene: TRBJ2-7
V gene: TRBV7-6
CDR3 DNA: TGTGCCAGCAGCCAAAACCCCGGGGCTCCCTACGAGCAGTACTTC
CDR3 protein: CASSQNPGAPYEQYF

clone size: few
D gene: -
J gene: TRBJ1-3
V gene: TRBV10-3
CDR3 DNA: TGTGCCATCAGTGAGCCGGCAGGGATGACTCCTGGAAACACCATATATTTT
CDR3 protein: CAISEPAGMTPGNTIYF

clone size: -
D gene: -
J gene: TRBJ2-7
V gene: TRBV7-8
CDR3 DNA: TGTGCCAGCAGCTTAGAGGGTGGGGGATACCTCTACGAGCAGTACTTC
CDR3 protein: CASSLEGGGYLYEQYF

clone size: -
D gene: TRBD1
J gene: TRBJ1-1
V gene: TRBV28
CDR3 DNA: TGTGCCAGCAGTCCGATAGGACAGGGGGACACTGAAGCTTTCTTT
CDR3 protein: CASSPIGQGDTEAFF

clone size: -
D gene: -
J gene: TRBJ2-5
V gene: TRBV5-1
CDR3 DNA: TGCGCCAGCAGCTTGGGGGCTAGCGAACAAGAGACCCAGTACTTC
CDR3 protein: CASSLGASEQETQYF

clone size: -
D gene: -
J gene: TRBJ1-4
V gene: TRBV7-2
CDR3 DNA: TGTGCCAGCTCTCAGCGAGTGGCAGGGGAACTGTTTTTT
CDR3 protein: CASSQRVAGELFF

clone size: -
D gene: -
J gene: TRBJ1-5
V gene: TRBV27
CDR3 DNA: TGTGCCAGCAGTTTCTGGGGGCAGCCCCAGCATTTT
CDR3 protein: CASSFWGQPQHF

clone size: once
D gene: -
J gene: TRBJ1-1
V gene: TRBV19
CDR3 DNA: TGTGCCAGTAGTATAGGTCTACGGGGATACACTGAAGCTTTCTTT
CDR3 protein: CASSIGLRGYTEAFF

clone size: -
D gene: TRBD1
J gene: TRBJ2-7
V gene: TRBV13
CDR3 DNA: TGTGCCAGCAGTGGACAGGGTGATATGTACTACGAGCAGTACTTC
CDR3 protein: CASSGQGDMYYEQYF

clone size: -
D gene: -
J gene: TRBJ1-5
V gene: TRBV7-9
CDR3 DNA: TGTGCCAGCAGCGATGCTCGGGCTGGGGGCAATCAGCCCCAGCATTTT
CDR3 protein: CASSDARAGGNQPQHF

clone size: -
D gene: -
J gene: TRBJ2-7
V gene: TRBV11-2
CDR3 DNA: TGTGCCAGCAGCGGTTGGAGTAATCCCTACGAGCAGTACTTC
CDR3 protein: CASSGWSNPYEQYF

clone size: -
D gene: -
J gene: TRBJ1-1
V gene: TRBV28
CDR3 DNA: TGTGCCAGCAGTTCGGGCTCAAGCCCTGAAGCTTTCTTT
CDR3 protein: CASSSGSSPEAFF

clone size: few
D gene: -
J gene: TRBJ1-2
V gene: TRBV5-6
CDR3 DNA: TGTGCCAGCAGCTTGGAGCCCCGCTATGGCTACACCTTC
CDR3 protein: CASSLEPRYGYTF

clone size: -
D gene: -
J gene: TRBJ1-2
V gene: TRBV25-1
CDR3 DNA: TGTGCCAGCAGTGAGGGGGGAGGTAACTATGGCTACACCTTC
CDR3 protein: CASSEGGGNYGYTF

clone size: -
D gene: -
J gene: TRBJ1-6
V gene: TRBV28
CDR3 DNA: TGTGCCAGCAGTTTTCGACCGTCGGGTTCACCCCTCCACTTT
CDR3 protein: CASSFRPSGSPLHF

clone size: -
D gene: TRBD2
J gene: TRBJ2-7
V gene: TRBV28
CDR3 DNA: TGTGCCAGCAGTACCGGACTAGCGGGATACGAGCAGTACTTC
CDR3 protein: CASSTGLAGYEQYF

clone size: once
D gene: TRBD2
J gene: TRBJ2-1
V gene: TRBV5-6
CDR3 DNA: TGTGCCAGCAGCCCGGGACTAGGAGGTAATGAGCAGTTCTTC
CDR3 protein: CASSPGLGGNEQFF

clone size: -
D gene: TRBD1
J gene: TRBJ1-1
V gene: TRBV4-2
CDR3 DNA: TGTGCCAGCAGCCTTTGGACAGGGGGAAACACTGAAGCTTTCTTT
CDR3 protein: CASSLWTGGNTEAFF

clone size: -
D gene: TRBD2
J gene: TRBJ2-3
V gene: TRBV9
CDR3 DNA: TGTGCCAGCAGCATGACTAGCGGGAGCACAGATACGCAGTATTTT
CDR3 protein: CASSMTSGSTDTQYF

clone size: -
D gene: TRBD2
J gene: TRBJ2-7
V gene: TRBV7-9
CDR3 DNA: TGTGCCAGCAGCCAAGCGGGGGGCGAGCAGTACTTC
CDR3 protein: CASSQAGGEQYF

clone size: few
D gene: -
J gene: TRBJ2-7
V gene: TRBV6-5
CDR3 DNA: TGTGCCAGCAGTCCGAGACAGAGCTACGAGCAGTACTTC
CDR3 protein: CASSPRQSYEQYF

clone size: -
D gene: -
J gene: TRBJ1-1
V gene: TRBV6-5
CDR3 DNA: TGTGCCAGCAGTTATAAAACAGGCCCCGGGGGCACTGAAGCTTTCTTT
CDR3 protein: CASSYKTGPGGTEAFF

clone size: few
D gene: -
J gene: TRBJ2-1
V gene: TRBV7-8
CDR3 DNA: TGTGCCAGCAGCCGGTGGGACACCCCCAATGAGCAGTTCTTC
CDR3 protein: CASSRWDTPNEQFF

clone size: -
D gene: TRBD1
J gene: TRBJ2-1
V gene: TRBV5-1
CDR3 DNA: TGCGCCAGCAGCTTGCGGGACAGGGGGCTTCTCGGCTACAATGAGCAGTTCTTC
CDR3 protein: CASSLRDRGLLGYNEQFF